A single sample is the source of the 17 T cell receptor beta chains below, sequenced in a study of human T cells and chemical hapten exposure. TCRdb itself ran the RACE reads through MiXCR, one entry per CDR3 protein. The sample holds 350,000 or so distinct CDR3 sequences, around 6.9% seen once. Regarding time point: patch test 1, 2 weeks after DPC sensitization. Noted treatment: therapeutic diphenylcyclopropenone sensitization with weekly scalp DPC. Sample: whole blood, taken in connection with sensitization to the hapten diphenylcyclopropenone (DPC). These receptors originate from a woman aged 18-29 years with alopecia areata. Some clones in this sample may be carry-over from other donors' samples.

This clonotype was recorded a few times. V and J are TRBV6-1 and TRBJ2-2; 8 bases match TRBD1. The CDR3 has 17 residues. The germline V gene encodes CDR1 MNHNS and CDR2 SASEGT. V dropped 4 bases and J dropped 6; count of bases not matched to a gene: 13. The CDR3 loop is CASSAPIQGATAGELFF. The CDR3 nucleotides are TGTGCCAGCAGTGCCCCTATTCAGGGGGCCACCGCCGGGGAGCTGTTTTTT.

This clonotype was seen at least ten times. The genes are TRBV6-5 and TRBJ2-2, with 10 bases that match TRBD1. Germline CDR1 and CDR2: MNHEY and SVGAGI. The CDR3 covers 15 residues. After removal of 2 bases from V and 5 bases from J, the junction contained 2 bases not matched to a gene. The CDR3 reads CASSYDRGRTGELFF. The CDR3, as DNA: TGTGCCAGCAGTTACGACAGGGGGCGGACCGGGGAGCTGTTTTTT.

This rearrangement joins TRBV12-3 or TRBV12-4 to TRBJ2-5; 7 positions agree with TRBD1. Trimming cost V 5 bases and J 1 base; bases outside gene matches: 10. This CDR3 spans 16 amino acids. The CDR3 region is CASSREGAAVQETQYF. CDR3 nucleotides: TGTGCCAGCAGTAGAGAGGGGGCGGCCGTCCAAGAGACCCAGTACTTC.

With regard to this clonotype: A read error is possible here, since a much larger clone lies one base away. V gene TRBV6-2 or TRBV6-3 combines with J gene TRBJ1-5; D call uncertain. The CDR3 covers 14 residues. In germline, CDR1 is MNHEY, CDR2 SVGEGT. CDR3 DNA sequence: TGTACCAGCTCCGATGGGAGCCTCTATCAGCCCCAGCATTTT. It specifies CTSSDGSLYQPQHF.

This clonotype was observed at least ten times. This chain links TRBV12-3 or TRBV12-4 with TRBJ2-5; 8 nucleotides line up with TRBD2. This CDR3 is built from 15 residues. J gave up 4 bases and V 2 bases, and 6 bases lay outside the gene matches. The CDR3 protein is CASSLFGGAGETQYF. The CDR3 DNA follows: TGTGCCAGCAGTTTATTCGGGGGGGCCGGAGAGACCCAGTACTTC.

This clonotype was observed a few times. The V call is TRBV2, the J call TRBJ1-6; weak D call: TRBD1 (6 bases). The CDR3 length is 18 residues. CDR1 is SNHLY and CDR2 is FYNNEI in the germline V gene. V was cut by 8 bases and J by 0 bases, with 20 bases left in between. The CDR3 coding sequence is TGTGCCAGCCATCAAAGGGGGGTCGGATACTCCTATAATTCACCCCTCCACTTT. This codes for CASHQRGVGYSYNSPLHF.

This chain links TRBV5-4 with TRBJ2-1; 9 bases align to TRBD1. The germline gives CDR1 SGHNT, CDR2 YYREEE (reference sequence). V shed 4 bases, J shed 4 bases, and the junction held 9 bases outside the gene matches. The length of the CDR3 is 16 residues. The CDR3 region is CASSAPGTGPYNEQFF. The CDR3 region has the DNA TGTGCCAGCAGCGCACCCGGGACAGGGCCTTACAATGAGCAGTTCTTC.

Many counts were recorded for this clonotype. The chain combines TRBV7-9 with TRBJ1-1; 11 bases agree with TRBD1. CDR3 length equals 13 residues. Looked up from germline, CDR1 is SEHNR and CDR2 is FQNEAQ (reference sequence). V was clipped by 6 bases and J by 6 bases; unmatched bases: 3. In DNA form, the CDR3 reads TGTGCCAGCAGTTGGGACAGGGGGTCTGAAGCTTTCTTT. It translates to CASSWDRGSEAFF.

This clonotype came up a few times. The genes are TRBV12-3 or TRBV12-4 and TRBJ2-2, with 12 positions matching TRBD1. J gave up 7 bases and V 6 bases, and 6 bases lay outside the gene matches. The CDR3 has 15 residues. CDR3 sequence reads: CASSLGQGADGELFF. The DNA of the CDR3 is TGTGCCAGCAGCTTGGGACAGGGGGCTGACGGGGAGCTGTTTTTT.

This clonotype has a count of ten or more. The V and J genes are TRBV6-5 and TRBJ2-5, with D perhaps assigned TRBD1 or TRBD2 (5 bases each). V was clipped by 2 bases and J by 5 bases, with 9 bases between them. Germline values: CDR1 MNHEY, CDR2 SVGAGI. This CDR3 has 13 residues. The CDR3 nucleotides are TGTGCCAGCAGTTACGGGGGAGTTGAGACCCAGTACTTC. Protein product: CASSYGGVETQYF.

This clonotype was observed at least ten times. CDR3 amino acids: CASSYSGQPVSPLHF. CDR3 sequence (DNA): TGTGCCAGCAGTTATTCGGGACAGCCAGTTTCACCCCTCCACTTT. This rearrangement joins TRBV6-5 to TRBJ1-6, with 7 bases fitting TRBD1. The CDR3 sequence is 15 residues long. The germline CDR1 and CDR2 sequences are MNHEY and SVGAGI. The V and J ends lost 3 bases and 9 bases, in that order; junction bases with no gene match: 8.

Ten or more counts support this clonotype. The chain joins TRBV7-9 to TRBJ1-1; D is possibly TRBD1 (6 bases). CDR3 length: 13 amino acids. The germline V and J ends were trimmed by 4 bases and 4 bases, with 10 bases remaining between them. Germline V gives CDR1 SEHNR, CDR2 FQNEAQ (reference sequence). The CDR3 sequence is CASSSQGGTEAFF. The CDR3 DNA sequence: TGTGCCAGCAGCTCACAGGGTGGCACTGAAGCTTTCTTT.

To note about this clonotype: The junction differs from germline at one of its ends, possibly a read error. The chain has TRBV7-2 and TRBJ2-3; D may be TRBD1 (6 bases). CDR1 and CDR2 (germline): SGHTA, FQGNSA. The CDR3 totals 13 residues. The CDR3 coding sequence is TGTGCCAGCAGCACGGACAGCATAGATACGCAGTATTTT. Translation: CASSTDSIDTQYF.

The CDR3, as DNA: TGTGCCAGCAGCCGGGACGCTCGGTCAGATACGCAGTATTTT. As protein: CASSRDARSDTQYF. The chain couples TRBV28 to TRBJ2-3; D may match TRBD1 or TRBD2 (5 bases each). V was shortened by 6 bases and J by 4 bases, with 14 bases between the two germline ends. The germline V gene has CDR1 MDHEN and CDR2 SYDVKM. This CDR3 is 14 amino acids long.

This clonotype was counted at least ten times. This chain connects TRBV4-2 to TRBJ2-1; weak D call: TRBD1 (6 bases). Germline assignment: CDR1 LGHNA and CDR2 YNFKEQ. CDR3 length equals 16 residues. Trimming took 1 base from V and 5 from J, leaving 15 bases between them. CDR3 loop: CASSQGTGSGHNEQFF. The CDR3 region has the DNA TGTGCCAGCAGCCAAGGTACAGGGTCGGGGCACAATGAGCAGTTCTTC.

This clonotype came up a few times. The chain joins TRBV3-1 to TRBJ2-2, with a weak D call TRBD1 (6 bases). V lost 2 bases and J lost 3, with 10 bases in between. The V gene's germline CDR1 is LGHDT and CDR2 YNNKEL (reference sequence). The CDR3 consists of 15 residues. CDR3 residues: CASSQRSGDTGELFF. In DNA, the CDR3 is TGTGCCAGCAGCCAACGCTCAGGGGACACCGGGGAGCTGTTTTTT.

This clonotype was detected once. A much bigger clone sits one base away, suggesting this may be a read error. The CDR3 does not close with the conserved phenylalanine or tryptophan, likely indicating a read error. The chain is built from TRBV10-3 and TRBJ2-3, with D unclear. This CDR3 comprises 11 residues. Germline V gene sequence: CDR1 ENHRY, CDR2 SYGVKD. Trimming cost V 2 bases and J 6 bases, with 3 bases left between them. The CDR3 DNA reads as TGTGCCATCAGTGAGAGGGATACGCAGTATCTT. This encodes CAISERDTQYL.